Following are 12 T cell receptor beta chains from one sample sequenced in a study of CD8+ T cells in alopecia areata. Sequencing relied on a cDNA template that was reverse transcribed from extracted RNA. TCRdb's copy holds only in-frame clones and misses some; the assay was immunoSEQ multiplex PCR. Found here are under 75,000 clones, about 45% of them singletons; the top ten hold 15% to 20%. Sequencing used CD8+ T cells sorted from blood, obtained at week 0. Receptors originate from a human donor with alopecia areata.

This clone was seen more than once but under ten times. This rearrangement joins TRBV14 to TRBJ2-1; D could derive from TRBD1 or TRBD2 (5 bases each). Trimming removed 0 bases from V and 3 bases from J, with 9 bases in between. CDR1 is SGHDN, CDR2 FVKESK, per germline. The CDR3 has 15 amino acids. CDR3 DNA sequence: TGTGCCAGCAGCCAAGATGAGGGGATCTACAATGAGCAGTTCTTC. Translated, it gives CASSQDEGIYNEQFF.

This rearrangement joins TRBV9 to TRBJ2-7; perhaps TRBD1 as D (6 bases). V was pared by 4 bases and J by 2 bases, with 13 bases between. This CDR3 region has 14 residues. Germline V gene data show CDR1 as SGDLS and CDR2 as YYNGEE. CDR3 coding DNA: TGTGCCAGCAGCCCGAGCACAGGGCCCTACGAGCAGTACTTC. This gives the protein CASSPSTGPYEQYF.

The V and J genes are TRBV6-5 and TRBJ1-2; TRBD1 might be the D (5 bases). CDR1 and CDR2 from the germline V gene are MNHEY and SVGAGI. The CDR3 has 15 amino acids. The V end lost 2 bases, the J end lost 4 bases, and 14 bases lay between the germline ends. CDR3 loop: CASSYGGTSFYGYTF. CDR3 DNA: TGTGCCAGCAGTTACGGGGGGACGAGCTTCTATGGCTACACCTTC.

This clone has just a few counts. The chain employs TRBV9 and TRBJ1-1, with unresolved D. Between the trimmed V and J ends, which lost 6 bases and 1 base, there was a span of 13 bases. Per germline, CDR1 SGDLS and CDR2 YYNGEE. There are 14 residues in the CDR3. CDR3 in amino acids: CASMPVPRNTEAFF. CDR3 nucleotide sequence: TGTGCCAGCATGCCTGTCCCTAGGAACACTGAAGCTTTCTTT.

The CDR3 nucleotides are TGTGCCAGCACGGCGGAAAACAATGAGCAGTTCTTC. Protein sequence: CASTAENNEQFF. J is TRBJ2-1 and V is TRBV13; D is unclear. Looked up from germline, CDR1 is PRHDT and CDR2 is FYEKMQ (reference sequence). The CDR3 is 12 residues long. V was shortened by 7 bases and J by 5 bases, with 9 bases between the two germline ends.

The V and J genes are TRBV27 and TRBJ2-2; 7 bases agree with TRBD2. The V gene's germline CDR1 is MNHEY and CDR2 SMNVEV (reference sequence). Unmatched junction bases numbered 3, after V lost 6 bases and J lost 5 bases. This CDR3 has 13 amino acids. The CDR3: CASRTGGTGELFF. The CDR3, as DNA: TGTGCCAGCAGAACCGGGGGGACCGGGGAGCTGTTTTTT.

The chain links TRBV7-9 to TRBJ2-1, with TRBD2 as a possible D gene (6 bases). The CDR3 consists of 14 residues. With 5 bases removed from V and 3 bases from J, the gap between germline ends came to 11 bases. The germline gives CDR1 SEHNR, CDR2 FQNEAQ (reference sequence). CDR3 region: CASSPGGNYNEQFF. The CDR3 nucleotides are TGTGCCAGCAGCCCGGGCGGGAACTACAATGAGCAGTTCTTC.

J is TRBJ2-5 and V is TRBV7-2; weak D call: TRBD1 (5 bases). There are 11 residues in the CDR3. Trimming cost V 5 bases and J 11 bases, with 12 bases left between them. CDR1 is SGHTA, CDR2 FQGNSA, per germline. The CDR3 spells CASSDSLEQYF. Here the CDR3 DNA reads TGTGCCAGCAGCGACAGCTTGGAGCAGTACTTC.

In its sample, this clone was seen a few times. CDR3 sequence (DNA): TGCGCCAGCAGTCAATCGGGGGGGCAAAGGGGCCCCGGGGAGCTGTTTTTT. Amino acids: CASSQSGGQRGPGELFF. This chain uses TRBV23-1 with TRBJ2-2, with TRBD2 as a possible D gene (7 bases). TRBV23-1 is known as an ORF, though its function is uncertain. The germline V and J ends were trimmed by 0 bases and 6 bases, with 17 bases remaining between them. The CDR3 sequence is 17 residues long.

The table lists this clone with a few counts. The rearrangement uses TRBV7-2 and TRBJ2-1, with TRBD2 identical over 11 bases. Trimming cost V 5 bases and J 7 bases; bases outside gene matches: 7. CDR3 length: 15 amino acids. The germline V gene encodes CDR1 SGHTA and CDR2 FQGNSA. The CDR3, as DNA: TGTGCCAGCAGCGTCACTAGCGGGAGTTTTAATGAGCAGTTCTTC. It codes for CASSVTSGSFNEQFF.

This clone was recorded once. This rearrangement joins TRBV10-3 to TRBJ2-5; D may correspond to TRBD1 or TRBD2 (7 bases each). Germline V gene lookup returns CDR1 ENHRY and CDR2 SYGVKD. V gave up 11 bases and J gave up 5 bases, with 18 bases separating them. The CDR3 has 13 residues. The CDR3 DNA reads TGTGCCGGAGGGGGCGGGAGTGATGAGACCCAGTACTTC. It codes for CAGGGGSDETQYF.

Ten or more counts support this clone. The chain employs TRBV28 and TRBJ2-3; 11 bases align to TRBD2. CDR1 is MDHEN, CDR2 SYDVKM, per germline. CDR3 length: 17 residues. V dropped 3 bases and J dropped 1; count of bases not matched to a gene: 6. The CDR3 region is CASSFPGTSGRTDTQYF. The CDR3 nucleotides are TGTGCCAGCAGTTTCCCCGGGACTAGCGGACGCACAGATACGCAGTATTTT.